What follows are 27 T cell receptor beta chains derived from one specimen sequenced in a study of technical replicates of blood from a handful of donors. Clones were read by immunoSEQ multiplex PCR, and TCRdb kept only the in-frame ones, dropping some. The profile shows about 62,000 clones, roughly 89% of them singletons. Material: PBMCs. The receptors were sampled from a human donor in good health. Some clones in this sample may be carry-over from other donors' samples.

The chain recombines TRBV5-6 with TRBJ1-2; D uncertain. Trimming cost V 2 bases and J 2 bases, with 13 bases left between them. CDR3 length equals 15 residues. Germline assignment: CDR1 SGHDT and CDR2 YYEEEE. Here the CDR3 reads CASSLGRPRNYGYTF. As DNA, the CDR3 is TGTGCCAGCAGCTTAGGCCGGCCGAGGAACTATGGCTACACCTTC.

V gene TRBV13 combines with J gene TRBJ2-7, with TRBD1 matching 10 bases. Germline CDR1 is PRHDT and CDR2 is FYEKMQ (reference sequence). The CDR3 is made up of 17 amino acids. After removal of 4 bases from V and 7 bases from J, the junction contained 16 bases not matched to a gene. The CDR3 sequence: CASSSLGTTGGLREQYF. The CDR3 DNA is TGTGCCAGCAGCTCCTTGGGAACGACAGGGGGCTTGAGGGAGCAGTACTTC. Drawing the rest from reference TRBV13 and TRBJ2-7, the complete variable domain is AAGVIQSPRHLIKEKRETATLKCYPIPRHDTVYWYQQGPGQDPQFLISFYEKMQSDKGSIPDRFSAQQFSDYHSELNMSSLELGDSALYFCASSSLGTTGGLREQYFGPGTRLTVT.

The rearrangement links TRBV7-9 to TRBJ1-2; a weak D match, TRBD1 (6 bases). Germline CDR1 reads SEHNR; CDR2 reads FQNEAQ (reference sequence). Deletions cut 4 bases from V and 2 bases from J, with 8 bases between. The CDR3 runs to 13 residues. The CDR3 loop is CASSSGANYGYTF. The CDR3 DNA is TGTGCCAGCAGCTCAGGGGCGAACTATGGCTACACCTTC.

This clone was detected only once. The chain joins TRBV12-5 to TRBJ1-2, with D uncertain. V lost 7 bases and J lost 4, with 7 bases in between. The CDR3 has 11 residues. Germline CDR1 is LGHNT and CDR2 is FRNRAP. CDR3 nucleotides: TGTGCTAGTGAGAACGGCTATGGCTACACCTTC. Translating it yields CASENGYGYTF. Full variable domain (rest looked up from reference TRBV12-5 and TRBJ1-2): DARVTQTPRHKVTEMGQEVTMRCQPILGHNTVFWYRQTMMQGLELLAYFRNRAPLDDSGMPKDRFSAEMPDATLATLKIQPSEPRDSAVYFCASENGYGYTFGSGTRLTVV.

The V call is TRBV7-9, the J call TRBJ1-6; TRBD1 is a possible D gene (5 bases). Germline CDR1 SEHNR, CDR2 FQNEAQ (reference sequence). This CDR3 has 15 residues. The V and J ends lost 5 bases and 7 bases respectively, with 15 bases between them. The CDR3, as DNA: TGTGCCAGCAGCCCTAGCGGACAAGGAAATTCACCCCTCCACTTT. Amino acids: CASSPSGQGNSPLHF. The full variable domain, rest sourced from reference TRBV7-9 and TRBJ1-6, is DTGVSQNPRHKITKRGQNVTFRCDPISEHNRLYWYRQTLGQGPEFLTYFQNEAQLEKSRLLSDRFSAERPKGSFSTLEIQRTEQGDSAMYLCASSPSGQGNSPLHFGNGTRLTVT.

This clone occurred a few times. The V call is TRBV4-2, the J call TRBJ1-1, with D perhaps matching TRBD1 (6 bases). Per germline, CDR1 LGHNA and CDR2 YNFKEQ. This CDR3 is built from 15 residues. With 3 bases removed from V and 1 base from J, the gap between germline ends came to 12 bases. CDR3 in amino acids: CASSHPRDKNTEAFF. CDR3 coding DNA: TGTGCCAGCAGCCACCCCCGGGACAAGAACACTGAAGCTTTCTTT.

The rearrangement joins TRBV7-2 to TRBJ2-3; the D gene is possibly TRBD2 (7 bases). CDR1 and CDR2 (germline): SGHTA, FQGNSA. V lost 3 bases and J lost 4, with 14 bases in between. The CDR3 consists of 15 residues. The CDR3 coding sequence is TGTGCCAGCAGCTTCGTAGGGGGGGCAGCAGATACGCAGTATTTT. Its translation: CASSFVGGAADTQYF.

V and J are TRBV21-1 and TRBJ2-3; TRBD2, the D gene given by the table, was not confirmed from the DNA. TRBV21-1 is classified as a pseudogene. The CDR3 totals 17 residues. Here the CDR3 reads CASSPVERGASTDTQYF. CDR3 in DNA: TGTGCCAGCAGCCCGGTCGAGCGGGGGGCTAGCACAGATACGCAGTATTTT.

The chain links TRBV5-4 to TRBJ2-1; 11 bases are a match to TRBD2. The germline V gene has CDR1 SGHNT and CDR2 YYREEE (reference sequence). The ends lost 4 bases at V and 7 bases at J; junction bases unmatched: 10. The CDR3 is 16 residues long. As DNA, the CDR3 is TGTGCCAGCAGCGGGGTAGCGGGGGGGCTGGAAAATGAGCAGTTCTTC. This sequence encodes CASSGVAGGLENEQFF.

The chain couples TRBV5-1 to TRBJ2-1; 8 bases map to TRBD2. Germline assignment: CDR1 SGHRS and CDR2 YFSETQ. This CDR3 spans 18 amino acids. Trimming cost V 4 bases and J 1 base; bases outside gene matches: 13. In DNA form, the CDR3 reads TGCGCCAGCAGCCAAGGGACCTACTCTAGCGGGTCCTACAATGAGCAGTTCTTC. Amino acid sequence: CASSQGTYSSGSYNEQFF. The full variable domain, in which reference TRBV5-1 and TRBJ2-1 provide the parts outside the CDR3, is KAGVTQTPRYLIKTRGQQVTLSCSPISGHRSVSWYQQTPGQGLQFLFEYFSETQRNKGNFPGRFSGRQFSNSRSEMNVSTLELGDSALYLCASSQGTYSSGSYNEQFFGPGTRLTVL.

V is TRBV4-1 and J is TRBJ1-4; D remains unclear. The germline V and J ends were trimmed by 3 bases and 2 bases, with 13 bases remaining between them. Germline V gene lookup returns CDR1 MGHRA and CDR2 YSYEKL. The CDR3 consists of 16 residues. CDR3 nucleotide sequence: TGCGCCAGCAGCCAGATCAATTCGAGGACTAATGAAAAACTGTTTTTT. This gives the protein CASSQINSRTNEKLFF.

This rearrangement joins TRBV29-1 to TRBJ2-7; a possible D gene is TRBD2 (6 bases). CDR1 is SQVTM and CDR2 is ANQGSEA in the germline V gene. Deletions cut 0 bases from V and 2 bases from J, with 17 bases between. CDR3 length equals 16 residues. DNA for the CDR3: TGCAGCGTTGAAGAGGCTGGAGGGAGGCTCCCCTACGAGCAGTACTTC. Translating gives CSVEEAGGRLPYEQYF.

The rearrangement joins TRBV7-9 to TRBJ2-5, with TRBD1 matching 10 bases. V was clipped by 5 bases and J by 2 bases; unmatched bases: 5. There are 15 residues in the CDR3. CDR1 and CDR2 from the germline V gene are SEHNR and FQNEAQ (reference sequence). CDR3 sequence reads: CASSPRDRGQETQYF. The CDR3 DNA follows: TGTGCCAGCAGCCCGCGGGACAGGGGACAAGAGACCCAGTACTTC.

The chain employs TRBV30 and TRBJ2-7; 12 bases line up with TRBD2. V lost 4 bases, J lost 3 bases, and 4 bases stayed unmatched. The CDR3 has 14 residues. The germline gives CDR1 GTSNPN, CDR2 SVGIG (reference sequence). Here the CDR3 DNA reads TGTGCCTGGAATCTAGCGGGGGGGCTCTACGAGCAGTACTTC. Translation gives CAWNLAGGLYEQYF.

The genes are TRBV2 and TRBJ1-2; D ambiguous. CDR3 length: 14 residues. Germline-derived CDR1 and CDR2 are SNHLY and FYNNEI. Trimming left V 7 bases short and J 7 bases short, with 19 bases between. CDR3 sequence (DNA): TGTGCCAGCATTCATCCGGGAAGGGAGTTTGGCTACACCTTC. Its protein product is CASIHPGREFGYTF.

The chain carries TRBV20-1 and TRBJ2-1, with D unclear. The length of the CDR3 is 11 residues. V lost 4 bases, J lost 9 bases, and 10 bases lay in between. Germline V lookup: CDR1 DFQATT, CDR2 SNEGSKA (reference sequence). Here the CDR3 reads CSAILTSEQFF. The DNA of the CDR3 is TGCAGTGCTATATTAACCAGTGAGCAGTTCTTC.

This chain connects TRBV7-3 to TRBJ2-5; 7 bases match TRBD2. The length of the CDR3 is 14 residues. Germline V gene sequence: CDR1 SGHTA, CDR2 FQGTGA. Germline trimming cut 5 bases from V and 5 bases from J; bases unmatched to any gene: 8. CDR3 nucleotides: TGTGCCAGCAGCCCAGGGACTAATTCGGAGACCCAGTACTTC. This codes for CASSPGTNSETQYF.

This chain connects TRBV6-1 to TRBJ1-4; possibly TRBD1 for D (5 bases). The ends were cut back, 1 base at V and 3 bases at J, with 6 bases in the middle. The CDR3 is made up of 14 amino acids. Germline V gives CDR1 MNHNS, CDR2 SASEGT. CDR3 bases: TGTGCCAGCAGTGAAGGGGGGGCTAATGAAAAACTGTTTTTT. It translates to CASSEGGANEKLFF.

The chain carries TRBV5-1 and TRBJ1-2; 9 bases align to TRBD1. With V trimmed by 4 bases and J by 3 bases, 4 bases remained unmatched. This CDR3 comprises 14 residues. The germline gives CDR1 SGHRS, CDR2 YFSETQ. The CDR3 coding sequence is TGCGCCAGCAGCATGACAGGGGGTTACTATGGCTACACCTTC. This codes for CASSMTGGYYGYTF.

The sample holds a few counts of this clone. This chain uses TRBV4-3 with TRBJ2-3; 8 nucleotides line up with TRBD1. The V gene end was trimmed by 2 bases and the J gene end by 5 bases; junction bases not matched to a gene: 9. Germline V gene data show CDR1 as LGHNA and CDR2 as YSLEER. There are 16 residues in the CDR3. CDR3 coding DNA: TGCGCCAGCAGCCAATATGGCCCAGGGGGCGTAGATACGCAGTATTTT. This translates into CASSQYGPGGVDTQYF.

The gene calls are TRBV2 and TRBJ2-6; 9 nucleotides align to TRBD1. The V gene's germline CDR1 is SNHLY and CDR2 FYNNEI. V shed 6 bases and J 0 bases; nucleotides not matched to a gene: 9. The CDR3 is 18 residues long. CDR3 bases: TGTGCCAGCAGCTACAGGGGGCTGACGATCTCTGGGGCCAACGTCCTGACTTTC. Residues: CASSYRGLTISGANVLTF.

Here the CDR3 reads CASSPGHRNVEAFF. CDR3 bases: TGTGCCAGTAGTCCGGGACATCGAAATGTTGAAGCTTTCTTT. The V and J genes are TRBV19 and TRBJ1-1, with D perhaps matching TRBD1 (6 bases). The V end was cut by 5 bases, the J end by 7 bases, with 17 bases between. This CDR3 has 14 residues. From germline, CDR1 is LNHDA and CDR2 SQIVND (reference sequence).

V usage is TRBV18 and J usage is TRBJ1-1; maybe TRBD1 (5 bases). Germline CDR1 KGHSH, CDR2 LQKENI. V lost 7 bases and J 1 base, leaving 7 bases between the germline ends. The CDR3 length is 12 residues. The CDR3 DNA sequence: TGTGCCAGCTTCCAGGGGAACACTGAAGCTTTCTTT. Encoded protein: CASFQGNTEAFF. Based on the CDR3 plus reference TRBV18 and TRBJ1-1, the full variable domain is NAGVMQNPRHLVRRRGQEARLRCSPMKGHSHVYWYRQLPEEGLKFMVYLQKENIIDESGMPKERFSAEFPKEGPSILRIQQVVRGDSAAYFCASFQGNTEAFFGQGTRLTVV.

The rearrangement joins TRBV5-1 to TRBJ1-2, with D possibly matching TRBD1 (5 bases). This CDR3 has 13 amino acids. V lost 0 bases and J lost 12, with 15 bases in between. CDR1 is SGHRS, CDR2 YFSETQ, per germline. CDR3 DNA sequence: TGCGCCAGCAGCTTGGGGCGGGGGAGTGTCAACACCTTC. As protein: CASSLGRGSVNTF.

This clone occurred once. The CDR3 nucleotides are TGTGCCAGTAGCCCGGGACTAGCGGGAGGTAGGACCGGGGAGCTGTTTTTT. Its protein product is CASSPGLAGGRTGELFF. The rearrangement uses TRBV19 and TRBJ2-2; 15 bases are shared with TRBD2. The length of the CDR3 is 17 residues. Per germline, CDR1 LNHDA and CDR2 SQIVND (reference sequence). Losses at the gene ends were 6 bases for V and 5 bases for J; bases not matched to a gene: 7.

This chain links TRBV6-5 with TRBJ1-3; 7 nucleotides align to TRBD1. Germline CDR1 is MNHEY and CDR2 is SVGAGI. Germline trimming cut 5 bases from V and 4 bases from J; bases unmatched to any gene: 8. The length of the CDR3 is 15 residues. The CDR3 loop is CASSSLLGQGNTIYF. In nucleotides, the CDR3 is TGTGCCAGCAGTAGTCTCTTGGGACAGGGAAACACCATATATTTT.

This clone occurred once. The rearrangement links TRBV6-5 to TRBJ1-4, with TRBD1 matching over 9 bases. V shed 0 bases and J 7 bases; nucleotides not matched to a gene: 3. Germline V gene data show CDR1 as MNHEY and CDR2 as SVGAGI. This CDR3 region has 15 residues. CDR3 nucleotides: TGTGCCAGCAGTTACTCCGGACAGGGGCCTGAAAAACTGTTTTTT. It is translated as CASSYSGQGPEKLFF.